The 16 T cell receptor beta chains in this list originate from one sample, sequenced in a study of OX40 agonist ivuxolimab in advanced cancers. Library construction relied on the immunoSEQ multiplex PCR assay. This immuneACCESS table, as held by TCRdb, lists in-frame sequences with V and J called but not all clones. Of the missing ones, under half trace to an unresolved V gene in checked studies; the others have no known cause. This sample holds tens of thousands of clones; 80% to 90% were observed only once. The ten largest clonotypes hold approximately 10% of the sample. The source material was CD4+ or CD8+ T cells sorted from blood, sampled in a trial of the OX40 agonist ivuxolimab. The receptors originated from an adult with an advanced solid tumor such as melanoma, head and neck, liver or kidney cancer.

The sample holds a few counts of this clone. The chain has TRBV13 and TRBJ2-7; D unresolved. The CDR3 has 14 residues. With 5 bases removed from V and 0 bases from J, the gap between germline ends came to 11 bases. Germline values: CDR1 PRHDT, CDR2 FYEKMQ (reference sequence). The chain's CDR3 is CASSRLSSSYEQYF. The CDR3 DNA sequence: TGTGCCAGCAGCCGACTCTCGAGCTCCTACGAGCAGTACTTC.

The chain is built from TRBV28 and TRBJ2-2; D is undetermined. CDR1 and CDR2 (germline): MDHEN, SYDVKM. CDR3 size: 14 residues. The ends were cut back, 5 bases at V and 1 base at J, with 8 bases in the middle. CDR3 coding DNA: TGTGCCAGCAGTGCGTGGCAGAACACCGGGGAGCTGTTTTTT. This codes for CASSAWQNTGELFF.

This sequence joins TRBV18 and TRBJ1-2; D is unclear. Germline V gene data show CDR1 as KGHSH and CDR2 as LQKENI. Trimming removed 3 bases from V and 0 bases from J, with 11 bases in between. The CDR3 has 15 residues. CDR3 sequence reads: CASSPYTSTNYGYTF. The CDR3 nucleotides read TGTGCCAGCTCACCGTACACTTCTACTAACTATGGCTACACCTTC.

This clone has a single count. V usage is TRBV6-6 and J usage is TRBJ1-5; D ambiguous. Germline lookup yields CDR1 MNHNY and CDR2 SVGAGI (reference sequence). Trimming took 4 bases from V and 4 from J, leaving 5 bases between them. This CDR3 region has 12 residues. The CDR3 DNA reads TGTGCCAGCAGTTCCCTTAATCAGCCCCAGCATTTT. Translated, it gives CASSSLNQPQHF.

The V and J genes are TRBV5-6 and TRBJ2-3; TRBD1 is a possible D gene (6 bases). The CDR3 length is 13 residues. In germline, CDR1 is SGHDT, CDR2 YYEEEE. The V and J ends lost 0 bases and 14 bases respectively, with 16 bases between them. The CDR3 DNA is TGTGCCAGCAGCTTGGATACCAAGGGGGATCGGTATTTT. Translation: CASSLDTKGDRYF.

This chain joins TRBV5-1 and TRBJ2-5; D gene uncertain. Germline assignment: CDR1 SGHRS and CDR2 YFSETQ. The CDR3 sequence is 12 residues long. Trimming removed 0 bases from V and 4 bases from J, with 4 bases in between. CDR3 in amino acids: CASSLVRETQYF. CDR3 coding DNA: TGCGCCAGCAGCTTGGTTAGAGAGACCCAGTACTTC.

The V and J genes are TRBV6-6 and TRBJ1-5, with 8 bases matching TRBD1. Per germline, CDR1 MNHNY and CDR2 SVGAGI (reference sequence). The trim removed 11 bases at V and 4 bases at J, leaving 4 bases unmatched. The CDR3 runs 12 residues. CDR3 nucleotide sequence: TGTGCCGTCAGGGGGCCGAATCAGCCCCAGCATTTT. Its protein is CAVRGPNQPQHF.

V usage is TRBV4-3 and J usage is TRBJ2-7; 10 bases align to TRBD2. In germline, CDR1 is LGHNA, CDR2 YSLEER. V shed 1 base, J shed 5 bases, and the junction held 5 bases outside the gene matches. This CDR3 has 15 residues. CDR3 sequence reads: CASSQGVSGGNEQYF. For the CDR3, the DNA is TGCGCCAGCAGCCAAGGGGTTAGCGGGGGGAACGAGCAGTACTTC.

The CDR3 nucleotides read TGTGCCAGCAGCTTAATGAGTCAGATACAAGAGACCCAGTACTTC. Translation: CASSLMSQIQETQYF. This chain connects TRBV7-8 to TRBJ2-5; D unresolved. CDR1 and CDR2 (germline): SGHVS, FQNEAQ. CDR3 length: 15 amino acids. Trimming removed 2 bases from V and 2 bases from J, with 12 bases in between.

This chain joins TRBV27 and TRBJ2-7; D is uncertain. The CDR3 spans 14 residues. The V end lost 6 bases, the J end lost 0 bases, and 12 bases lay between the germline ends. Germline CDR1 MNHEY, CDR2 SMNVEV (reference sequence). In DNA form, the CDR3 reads TGTGCCAGCAGCCCCTATTCACCCTCCTACGAGCAGTACTTC. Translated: CASSPYSPSYEQYF.

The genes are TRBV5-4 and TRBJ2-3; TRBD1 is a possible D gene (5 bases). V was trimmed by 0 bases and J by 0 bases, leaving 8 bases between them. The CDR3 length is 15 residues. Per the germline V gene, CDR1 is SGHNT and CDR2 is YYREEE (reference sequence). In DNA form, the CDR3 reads TGTGCCAGCAGCTTGGCGTCAGGGAGCACAGATACGCAGTATTTT. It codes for CASSLASGSTDTQYF.

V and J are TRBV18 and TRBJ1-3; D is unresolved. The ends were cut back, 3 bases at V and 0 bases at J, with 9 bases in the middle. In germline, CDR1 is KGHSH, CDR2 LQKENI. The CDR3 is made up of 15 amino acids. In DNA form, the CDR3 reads TGTGCCAGCTCACCTCAGGAGAGCTCTGGAAACACCATATATTTT. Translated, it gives CASSPQESSGNTIYF.

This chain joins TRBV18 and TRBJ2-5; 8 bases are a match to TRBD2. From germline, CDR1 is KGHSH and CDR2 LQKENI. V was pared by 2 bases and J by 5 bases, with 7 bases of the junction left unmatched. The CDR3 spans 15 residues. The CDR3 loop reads CASSPGLTGGETQYF. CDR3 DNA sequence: TGTGCCAGCTCACCAGGGTTGACGGGAGGGGAGACCCAGTACTTC.

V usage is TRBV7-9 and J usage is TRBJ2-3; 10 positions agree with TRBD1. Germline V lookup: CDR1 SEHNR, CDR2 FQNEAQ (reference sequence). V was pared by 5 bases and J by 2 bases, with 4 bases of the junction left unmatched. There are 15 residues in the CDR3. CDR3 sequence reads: CASSPGTGATDTQYF. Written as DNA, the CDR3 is TGTGCCAGCAGCCCTGGGACAGGGGCCACAGATACGCAGTATTTT.

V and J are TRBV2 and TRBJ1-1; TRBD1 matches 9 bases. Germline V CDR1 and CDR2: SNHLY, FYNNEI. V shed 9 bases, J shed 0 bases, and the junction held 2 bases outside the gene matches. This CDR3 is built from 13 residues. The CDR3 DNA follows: TGTGCCAGACGGACAGGGGTGAACACTGAAGCTTTCTTT. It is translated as CARRTGVNTEAFF.

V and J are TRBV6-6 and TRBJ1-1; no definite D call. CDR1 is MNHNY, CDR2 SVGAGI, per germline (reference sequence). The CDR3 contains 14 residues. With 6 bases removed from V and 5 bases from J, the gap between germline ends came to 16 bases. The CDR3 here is CASSAVRADTEAFF. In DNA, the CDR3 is TGTGCCAGCAGCGCCGTGAGGGCAGATACTGAAGCTTTCTTT.